This is a list of T cell receptor beta chains from one sample in a study of blood T cells in healthy people across ages. TCRdb recomputed calls from the 5' RACE reads with MiXCR, one row per CDR3 protein. The sample yields about 1.1 million distinct CDR3 sequences, around two fifths seen once. Sequencing was done on a sample of blood. The receptors derive from a man between 18 and 29 years old in good health. Each CDR3 is given with its conserved first and last residue. A D gene is named only where the DNA matches it firmly. Size tells how often a clone was seen (once, few, many) or the class of an expanded clone, and some rows leave it out.

TRBJ2-1 | . | TRBV7-3 | . | CASSSTGGVYDEQFF | TGTGCCAGCAGCTCAACAGGGGGGGTCTACGATGAGCAGTTCTTC
TRBJ2-5 | . | TRBV20-1 | TRBD1 | CSGQGQGQETQYF | TGCAGTGGCCAGGGACAGGGCCAAGAGACCCAGTACTTC
TRBJ1-2 | . | TRBV7-9 | TRBD1 | CASTVNGQGGDGYTF | TGTGCCAGCACAGTAAACGGACAGGGCGGTGATGGCTACACCTTC
TRBJ2-1 | . | TRBV6-6 | . | CASSPPGVYEQFF | TGTGCCAGCAGCCCGCCGGGAGTGTATGAGCAGTTCTTC
TRBJ2-3 | . | TRBV6-5 | . | CASSHDRTLNTDTQYF | TGTGCCAGCAGTCACGACAGGACCCTAAACACAGATACGCAGTATTTT
TRBJ1-1 | few | TRBV12-3/TRBV12-4 | TRBD1 | CASSSGDRGVTEAFF | TGTGCCAGCAGTTCGGGGGACAGGGGCGTCACTGAAGCTTTCTTT
TRBJ2-3 | few | TRBV29-1 | . | CSVDLGGDTQYF | TGCAGCGTTGATCTGGGTGGCGATACGCAGTATTTT
TRBJ1-5 | few | TRBV6-5 | . | CATRNYSNQPQHF | TGTGCCACCAGGAATTATAGCAATCAGCCCCAGCATTTT
TRBJ1-1 | . | TRBV5-1 | . | CASSTVGGAEAFF | TGCGCCAGCAGCACCGTAGGGGGGGCTGAAGCTTTCTTT
TRBJ1-2 | . | TRBV6-4 | TRBD1 | CACRILGDRVYGYTF | TGTGCCTGCAGAATCCTGGGGGACAGGGTCTATGGCTACACCTTC
TRBJ1-1 | . | TRBV18 | . | CASSRDTSQVAFF | TGTGCCAGCTCACGGGACACCAGTCAGGTAGCTTTCTTT
TRBJ2-3 | . | TRBV5-1 | . | CASSGEPFTDTQYF | TGCGCCAGCAGCGGGGAGCCCTTCACAGATACGCAGTATTTT
TRBJ1-2 | once | TRBV19 | TRBD1 | CASSQAGGLGDYTF | TGTGCCAGTAGTCAGGCAGGGGGCCTGGGTGACTACACCTTC
TRBJ2-1 | . | TRBV9 | . | CASSPPGGQETQFF | TGTGCCAGCAGCCCCCCCGGGGGACAAGAGACCCAGTTCTTC
TRBJ1-1 | . | TRBV5-1 | . | CASSLVSGVVTEAFF | TGCGCCAGCAGCTTGGTTTCCGGGGTAGTGACTGAAGCTTTCTTT
TRBJ2-2 | . | TRBV12-5 | TRBD1 | CASGSGTADAGELFF | TGTGCTAGTGGTTCCGGGACAGCGGACGCCGGGGAGCTGTTTTTT
TRBJ2-1 | . | TRBV24-1 | TRBD1 | CATQGVNNEQFF | TGTGCCACCCAGGGGGTGAACAATGAGCAGTTCTTC
TRBJ1-3 | . | TRBV6-6 | TRBD1 | CASSRDSKGNTIYF | TGTGCCAGCAGCCGGGACAGTAAAGGAAACACCATATATTTT
TRBJ1-4 | many | TRBV9 | . | CASSVGVATNEKLFF | TGTGCCAGCAGCGTAGGGGTGGCAACTAATGAAAAACTGTTTTTT
TRBJ2-1 | few | TRBV5-1 | . | CASRLPSENEQFF | TGCGCCAGCAGGCTTCCCTCCGAGAATGAGCAGTTCTTC
TRBJ2-1 | . | TRBV27 | TRBD1 | CASNAGQAYNEQFF | TGTGCCAGCAACGCGGGACAGGCCTACAATGAGCAGTTCTTC
TRBJ2-3 | . | TRBV5-1 | . | CASSSLTDRTDTQYF | TGCGCCAGCAGCTCTCTGACAGATCGGACAGATACGCAGTATTTT
TRBJ2-1 | . | TRBV29-1 | TRBD2 | CSVGQRGYREQFF | TGCAGCGTTGGGCAGCGGGGGTACCGTGAGCAGTTCTTC
TRBJ1-2 | few | TRBV6-4 | . | CASSDSGRGYTF | TGTGCCAGCAGTGACTCCGGGAGAGGCTACACCTTC
TRBJ1-5 | . | TRBV6-1 | . | CASSEVLHSNQPQHF | TGTGCCAGCAGTGAAGTTTTACATAGCAATCAGCCCCAGCATTTT
TRBJ1-4 | once | TRBV3-1 | . | CASREQPKGRMFF | TGTGCCAGCAGGGAACAGCCTAAGGGGAGGATGTTTTTT
TRBJ2-5 | few | TRBV4-3 | . | CASSHVDYQETQYF | TGCGCCAGCAGCCACGTTGACTATCAAGAGACCCAGTACTTC
TRBJ2-5 | . | TRBV20-1 | . | CSARDPPGGETQYF | TGCAGTGCTAGAGATCCCCCCGGCGGAGAGACCCAGTACTTC
TRBJ1-6 | . | TRBV6-6 | TRBD1 | CASTKDRGERNSPLHF | TGTGCCAGCACCAAAGACAGGGGCGAACGTAATTCACCCCTCCACTTT
TRBJ2-3 | few | TRBV29-1 | . | CSVARGDTQYF | TGCAGCGTTGCCCGGGGAGATACGCAGTATTTT
TRBJ2-1 | . | TRBV27 | . | CASKQGRDEQFF | TGTGCCAGCAAACAGGGTAGGGATGAGCAGTTCTTC
TRBJ1-3 | . | TRBV7-3 | . | CASSLNGESGNTIYF | TGTGCCAGCAGCTTAAATGGTGAATCTGGAAACACCATATATTTT
TRBJ2-1 | . | TRBV20-1 | . | CSARVTPNEQFF | TGCAGTGCCAGGGTGACGCCGAATGAGCAGTTCTTC
TRBJ2-7 | . | TRBV29-1 | . | CSVEDRDRSSYEQYF | TGCAGCGTTGAAGATCGCGACAGAAGCTCCTACGAGCAGTACTTC
TRBJ1-2 | few | TRBV4-2 | . | CASSQDGVGGYGYTF | TGTGCCAGCAGCCAAGATGGGGTAGGGGGCTATGGCTACACCTTC
TRBJ2-5 | few | TRBV27 | . | CASSSNHGETQYF | TGTGCCAGCAGTTCCAATCATGGGGAGACCCAGTACTTC
TRBJ1-5 | . | TRBV20-1 | TRBD1 | CSASQGAEQPQHF | TGCAGTGCTAGTCAGGGGGCGGAACAGCCCCAGCATTTT
TRBJ1-2 | few | TRBV21-1 | . | CAQLGDSYGYTF | TGTGCCCAACTAGGGGACAGCTATGGCTACACCTTC
TRBJ2-3 | few | TRBV7-2 | . | CASRQSGPRSGTDTQYF | TGTGCCAGCAGGCAATCCGGGCCTAGATCCGGCACAGATACGCAGTATTTT
TRBJ2-7 | few | TRBV7-2 | . | CASSVGTEYNEQYF | TGTGCCAGCAGCGTCGGGACGGAGTACAATGAGCAGTACTTC
TRBJ1-5 | . | TRBV12-1 | . | CASSLGASGPKPQHF | TGTGCCAGCAGCTTAGGAGCCTCGGGGCCCAAGCCCCAGCATTTT
TRBJ1-5 | . | TRBV7-2 | . | CASSLVSRHSNQPQHF | TGTGCCAGCAGCTTAGTCTCCAGACATAGCAATCAGCCCCAGCATTTT
TRBJ1-1 | . | TRBV2 | . | CASSEARPLNTEAFF | TGTGCCAGCAGTGAAGCGCGTCCCTTGAACACTGAAGCTTTCTTT
TRBJ2-5 | once | TRBV10-3 | . | CAISERYKVQETQYF | TGTGCCATCAGTGAGAGGTATAAAGTCCAAGAGACCCAGTACTTC
TRBJ1-6 | . | TRBV7-2 | . | CASSIRDVNNSPLHF | TGTGCCAGCAGCATCCGGGACGTAAATAATTCACCCCTCCACTTT
TRBJ2-1 | . | TRBV7-2 | TRBD2 | CASSLEGAGGLNEQFF | TGTGCCAGCAGCTTAGAGGGAGCGGGGGGGCTCAATGAGCAGTTCTTC